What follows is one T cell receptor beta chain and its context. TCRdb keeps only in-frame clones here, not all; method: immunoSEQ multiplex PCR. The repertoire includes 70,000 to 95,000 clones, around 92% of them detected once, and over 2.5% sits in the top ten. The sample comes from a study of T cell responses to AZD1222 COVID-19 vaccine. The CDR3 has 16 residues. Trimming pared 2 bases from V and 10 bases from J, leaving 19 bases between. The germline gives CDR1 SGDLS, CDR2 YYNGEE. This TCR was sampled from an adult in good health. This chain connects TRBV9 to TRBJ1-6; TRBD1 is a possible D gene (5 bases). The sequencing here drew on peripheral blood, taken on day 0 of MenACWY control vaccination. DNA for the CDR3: TGTGCCAGCAGCGTCACCGGGGGTCAGGGTCTGTCACCCCTCCACTTT. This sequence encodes CASSVTGGQGLSPLHF. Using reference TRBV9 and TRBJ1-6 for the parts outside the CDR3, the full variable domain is DSGVTQTPKHLITATGQRVTLRCSPRSGDLSVYWYQQSLDQGLQFLIQYYNGEERAKGNILERFSAQQFPDLHSELNLSSLELGDSALYFCASSVTGGQGLSPLHFGNGTRLTVT.